These 3 T cell receptor beta chains came from one sample sequenced in a study of blood T cell repertoires in COVID-19. Using immunoSEQ multiplex PCR, the repertoire was profiled, and TCRdb retains in-frame clones only, with some absent. The sample holds 200,000 to 250,000 clones, around 90% seen once. The source material was PBMCs or T cells enriched from blood (not recorded which). The receptors were gathered from a man aged 30 to 39 who had been exposed to COVID-19.

This sequence joins TRBV6-2 or TRBV6-3 and TRBJ1-2; TRBD1 matches at 7 bases. This CDR3 spans 13 amino acids. J gave up 8 bases and V 3 bases, and 6 bases lay outside the gene matches. Germline V gene lookup returns CDR1 MNHEY and CDR2 SVGEGT. The CDR3 DNA reads as TGTGCCAGCAGTTATGGGACAGTCACAGGCTACACCTTC. This gives the protein CASSYGTVTGYTF.

This chain joins TRBV6-1 and TRBJ1-3; D gene unclear. The CDR3 contains 15 residues. Trimming took off 2 bases at V and 0 bases at J, with 8 bases between the two ends. Germline-derived CDR1 and CDR2 are MNHNS and SASEGT. The CDR3 DNA sequence: TGTGCCAGCAGTGAATGGGCCTACTCTGGAAACACCATATATTTT. Its translation is CASSEWAYSGNTIYF.

The CDR3: CASSQGTGNSGFFPPLHF. The CDR3 DNA is TGTGCCAGCAGCCAAGGAACAGGGAACTCAGGTTTTTTCCCACCCCTCCACTTT. The V and J genes are TRBV3-1 (or the pseudogene TRBV3-2) and TRBJ1-6; TRBD1 is a possible D gene (6 bases). From germline, CDR1 is LGHDT and CDR2 YNNKEL (reference sequence). The CDR3 spans 18 residues. Trimming took 1 base from V and 11 from J, leaving 24 bases between them.